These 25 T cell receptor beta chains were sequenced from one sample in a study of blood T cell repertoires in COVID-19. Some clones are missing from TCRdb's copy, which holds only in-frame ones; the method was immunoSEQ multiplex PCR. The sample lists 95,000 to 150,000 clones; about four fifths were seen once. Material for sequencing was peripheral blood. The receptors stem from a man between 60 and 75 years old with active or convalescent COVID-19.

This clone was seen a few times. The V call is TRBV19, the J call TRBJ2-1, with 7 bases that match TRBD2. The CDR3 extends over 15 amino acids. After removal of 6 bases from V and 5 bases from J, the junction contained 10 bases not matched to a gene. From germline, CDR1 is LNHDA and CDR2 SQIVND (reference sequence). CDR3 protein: CASSQLIAGDNEQFF. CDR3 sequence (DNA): TGTGCCAGTAGCCAACTGATTGCGGGGGACAATGAGCAGTTCTTC.

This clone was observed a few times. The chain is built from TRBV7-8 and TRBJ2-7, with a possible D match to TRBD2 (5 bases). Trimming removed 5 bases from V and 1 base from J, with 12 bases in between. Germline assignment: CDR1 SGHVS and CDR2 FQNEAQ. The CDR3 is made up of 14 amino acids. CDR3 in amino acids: CASSLEGGSYEQYF. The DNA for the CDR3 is TGTGCCAGCAGCCTCGAGGGCGGATCCTACGAGCAGTACTTC. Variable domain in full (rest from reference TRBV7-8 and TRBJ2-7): GAGVSQSPRYKVAKRGQDVALRCDPISGHVSLFWYQQALGQGPEFLTYFQNEAQLDKSGLPSDRFFAERPEGSVSTLKIQRTQQEDSAVYLCASSLEGGSYEQYFGPGTRLTVT.

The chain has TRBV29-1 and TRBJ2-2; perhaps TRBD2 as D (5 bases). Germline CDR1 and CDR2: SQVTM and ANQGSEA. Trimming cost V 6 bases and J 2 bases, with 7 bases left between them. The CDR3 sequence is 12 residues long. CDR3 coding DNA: TGCAGCGTGCGGGCCAACACCGGGGAGCTGTTTTTT. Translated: CSVRANTGELFF.

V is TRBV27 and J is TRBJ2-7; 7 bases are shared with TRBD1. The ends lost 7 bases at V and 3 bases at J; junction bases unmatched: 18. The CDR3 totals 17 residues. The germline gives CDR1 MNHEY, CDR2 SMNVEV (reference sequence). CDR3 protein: CASTPGLGGFRGYEQYF. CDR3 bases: TGTGCCAGCACTCCCGGGCTAGGGGGCTTTCGCGGCTACGAGCAGTACTTC.

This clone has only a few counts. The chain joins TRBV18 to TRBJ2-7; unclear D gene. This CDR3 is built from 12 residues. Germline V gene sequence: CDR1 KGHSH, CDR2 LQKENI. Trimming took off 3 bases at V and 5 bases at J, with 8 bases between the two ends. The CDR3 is CASSPGGDEQYF. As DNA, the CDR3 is TGTGCCAGCTCACCGGGTGGAGACGAGCAGTACTTC. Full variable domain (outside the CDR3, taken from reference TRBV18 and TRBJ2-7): NAGVMQNPRHLVRRRGQEARLRCSPMKGHSHVYWYRQLPEEGLKFMVYLQKENIIDESGMPKERFSAEFPKEGPSILRIQQVVRGDSAAYFCASSPGGDEQYFGPGTRLTVT.

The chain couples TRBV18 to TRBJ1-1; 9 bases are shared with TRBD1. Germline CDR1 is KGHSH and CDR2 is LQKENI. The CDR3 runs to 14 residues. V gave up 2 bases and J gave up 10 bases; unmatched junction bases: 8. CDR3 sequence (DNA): TGTGCCAGCTCACCAAGATCGGGACAGGGAGTAGCTTTCTTT. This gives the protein CASSPRSGQGVAFF.

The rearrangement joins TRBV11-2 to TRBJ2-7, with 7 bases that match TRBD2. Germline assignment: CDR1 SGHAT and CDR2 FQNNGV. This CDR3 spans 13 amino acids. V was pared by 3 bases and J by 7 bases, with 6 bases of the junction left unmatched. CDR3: CASSLKRGGEQYF. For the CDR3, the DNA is TGTGCCAGCAGCTTGAAGCGGGGAGGGGAGCAGTACTTC.

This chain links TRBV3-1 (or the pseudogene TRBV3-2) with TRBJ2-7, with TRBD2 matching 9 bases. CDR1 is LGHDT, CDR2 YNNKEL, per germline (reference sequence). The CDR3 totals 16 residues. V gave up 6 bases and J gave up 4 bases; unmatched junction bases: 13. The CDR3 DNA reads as TGTGCCAGCAGTCCTCATGGTGGCGGGAGGGAATACGAGCAGTACTTC. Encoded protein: CASSPHGGGREYEQYF.

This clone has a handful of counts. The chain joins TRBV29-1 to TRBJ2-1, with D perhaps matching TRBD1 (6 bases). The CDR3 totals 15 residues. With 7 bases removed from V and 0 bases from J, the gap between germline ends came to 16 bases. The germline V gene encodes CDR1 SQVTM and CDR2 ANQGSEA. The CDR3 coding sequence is TGCAGCGCTGCCTACACAGGGAGCTCCTACAATGAGCAGTTCTTC. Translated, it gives CSAAYTGSSYNEQFF.

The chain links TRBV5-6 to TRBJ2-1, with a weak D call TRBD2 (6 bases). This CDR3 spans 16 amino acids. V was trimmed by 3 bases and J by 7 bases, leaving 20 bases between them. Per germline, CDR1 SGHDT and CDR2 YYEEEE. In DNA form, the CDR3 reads TGTGCCAGCAGCTCGACCGGGAGATCTCGTGGTAATGAGCAGTTCTTC. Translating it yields CASSSTGRSRGNEQFF.

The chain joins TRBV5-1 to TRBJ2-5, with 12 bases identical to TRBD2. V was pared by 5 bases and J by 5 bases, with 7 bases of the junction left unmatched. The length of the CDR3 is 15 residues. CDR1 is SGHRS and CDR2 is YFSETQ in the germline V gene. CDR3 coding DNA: TGCGCCAGCAGGCGCGGACTAGCGGGACTGGAGACCCAGTACTTC. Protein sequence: CASRRGLAGLETQYF.

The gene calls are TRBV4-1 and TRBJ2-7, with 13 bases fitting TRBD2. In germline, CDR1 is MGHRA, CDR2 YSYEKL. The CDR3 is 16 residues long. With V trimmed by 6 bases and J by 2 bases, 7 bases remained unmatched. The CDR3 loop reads CASRGLAGKRAYEQYF. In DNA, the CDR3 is TGCGCCAGCAGGGGACTAGCGGGAAAAAGGGCCTACGAGCAGTACTTC.

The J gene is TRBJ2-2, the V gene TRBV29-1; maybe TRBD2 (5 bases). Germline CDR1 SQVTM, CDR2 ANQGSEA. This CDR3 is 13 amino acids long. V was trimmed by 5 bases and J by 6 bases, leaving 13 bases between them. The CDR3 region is CSVQREAAGELFF. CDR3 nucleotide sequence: TGCAGCGTTCAACGTGAAGCGGCCGGGGAGCTGTTTTTT.

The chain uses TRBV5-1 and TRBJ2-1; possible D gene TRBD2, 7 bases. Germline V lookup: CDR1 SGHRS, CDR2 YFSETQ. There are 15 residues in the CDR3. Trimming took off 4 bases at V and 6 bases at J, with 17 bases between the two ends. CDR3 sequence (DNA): TGCGCCAGCAGCCGCGGGGGCCAGACGGCCAATGAGCAGTTCTTC. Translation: CASSRGGQTANEQFF.

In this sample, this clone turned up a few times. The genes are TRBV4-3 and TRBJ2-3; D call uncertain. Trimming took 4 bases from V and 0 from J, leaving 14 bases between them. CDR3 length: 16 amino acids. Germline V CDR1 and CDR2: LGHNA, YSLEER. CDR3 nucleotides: TGCGCCAGCAGCCCCCGAGGTGCTTCTAGCACAGATACGCAGTATTTT. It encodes CASSPRGASSTDTQYF.

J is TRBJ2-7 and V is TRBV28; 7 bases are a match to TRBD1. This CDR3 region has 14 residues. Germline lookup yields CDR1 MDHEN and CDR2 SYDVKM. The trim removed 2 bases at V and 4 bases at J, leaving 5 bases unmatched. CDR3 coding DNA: TGTGCCAGCAGTTTAGAAGGGGGCGCTTACGAGCAGTACTTC. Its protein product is CASSLEGGAYEQYF.

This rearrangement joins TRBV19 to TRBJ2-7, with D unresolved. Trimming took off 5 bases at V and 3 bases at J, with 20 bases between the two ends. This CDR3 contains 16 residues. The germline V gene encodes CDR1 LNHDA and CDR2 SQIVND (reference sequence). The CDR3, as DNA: TGTGCCAGTAGTTTTTCGGCAGGCTCTCGTCTCTACGAGCAGTACTTC. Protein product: CASSFSAGSRLYEQYF.

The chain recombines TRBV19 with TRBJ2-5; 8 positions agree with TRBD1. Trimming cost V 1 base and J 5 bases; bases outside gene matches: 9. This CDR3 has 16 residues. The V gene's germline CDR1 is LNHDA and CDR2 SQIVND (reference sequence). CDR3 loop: CASSIGNPGGAETQYF. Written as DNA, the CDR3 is TGTGCCAGTAGTATAGGCAACCCAGGGGGCGCGGAGACCCAGTACTTC.

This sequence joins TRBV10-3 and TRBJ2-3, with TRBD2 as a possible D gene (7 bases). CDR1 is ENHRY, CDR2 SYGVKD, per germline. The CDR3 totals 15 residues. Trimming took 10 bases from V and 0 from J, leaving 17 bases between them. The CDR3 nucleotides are TGTGCCACCTCTCTGGGGGGGGCTAGCACAGATACGCAGTATTTT. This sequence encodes CATSLGGASTDTQYF.

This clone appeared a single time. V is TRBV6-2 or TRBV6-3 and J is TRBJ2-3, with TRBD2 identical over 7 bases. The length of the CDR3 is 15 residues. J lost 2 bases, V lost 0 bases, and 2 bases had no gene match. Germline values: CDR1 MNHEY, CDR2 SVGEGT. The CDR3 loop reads CASSYSSGDTDTQYF. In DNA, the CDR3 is TGTGCCAGCAGTTACTCGAGCGGGGACACAGATACGCAGTATTTT.

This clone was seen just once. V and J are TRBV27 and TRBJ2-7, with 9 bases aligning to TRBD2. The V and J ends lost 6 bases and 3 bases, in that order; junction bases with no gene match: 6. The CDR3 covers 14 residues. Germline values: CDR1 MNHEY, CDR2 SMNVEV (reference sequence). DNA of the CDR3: TGTGCCAGCAGCCTGACTAGCGGCGGCTACGAGCAGTACTTC. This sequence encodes CASSLTSGGYEQYF.

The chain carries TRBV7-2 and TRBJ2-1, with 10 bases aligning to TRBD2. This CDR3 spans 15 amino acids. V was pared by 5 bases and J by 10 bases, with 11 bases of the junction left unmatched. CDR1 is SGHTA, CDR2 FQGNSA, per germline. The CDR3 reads CASSHASGSSGEQFF. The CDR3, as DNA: TGTGCCAGCAGCCATGCTAGCGGGAGCTCGGGGGAGCAGTTCTTC.

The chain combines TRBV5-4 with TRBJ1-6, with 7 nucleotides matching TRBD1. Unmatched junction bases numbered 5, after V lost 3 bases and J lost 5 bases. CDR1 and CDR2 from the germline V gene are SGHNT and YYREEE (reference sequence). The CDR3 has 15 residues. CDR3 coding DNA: TGTGCCAGCAGCTCCGGGACAGCGGATAATTCACCCCTCCACTTT. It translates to CASSSGTADNSPLHF.

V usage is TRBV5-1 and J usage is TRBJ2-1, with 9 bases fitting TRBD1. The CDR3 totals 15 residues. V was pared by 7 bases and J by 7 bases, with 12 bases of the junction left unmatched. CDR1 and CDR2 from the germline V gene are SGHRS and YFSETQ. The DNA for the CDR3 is TGCGCCAGCGGATTCGTCGGACAGGGGAAAAATGAGCAGTTCTTC. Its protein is CASGFVGQGKNEQFF.

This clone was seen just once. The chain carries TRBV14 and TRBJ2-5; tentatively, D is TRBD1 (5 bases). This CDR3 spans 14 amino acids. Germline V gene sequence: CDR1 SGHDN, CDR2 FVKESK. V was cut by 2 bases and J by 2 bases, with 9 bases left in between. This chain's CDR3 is CASSQLDIQETQYF. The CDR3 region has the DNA TGTGCCAGCAGCCAACTGGACATTCAAGAGACCCAGTACTTC.